The 18 T cell receptor beta chains in this list originate from one sample, sequenced in a study of identical twins (dated by TCRdb to the mid-2010s). Receptor libraries were prepared by 5' RACE. Sequencing was performed on an Illumina HiSeq 2000. The public reads were reanalyzed by TCRdb: fastp trimming at Q25, MiXCR alignment, in-frame beta chains only. One record per CDR3 amino acid sequence lists the most common genes and DNA. Across this sample there are 350,000 or so distinct CDR3 sequences, with approximately 8.8% seen only once. Roughly 9% of the sample is taken by the ten largest. The sequencing sample was made of naive T cells sorted from blood. In the paper's terms, the cell subset or site label means: cells isolated with a human naive T-cell isolation kit. The receptors stem from a woman aged 50 to 60 in good health.

This clonotype was seen more than once but under ten times. The V call is TRBV20-1, the J call TRBJ2-7; unclear D gene. CDR1 and CDR2 from the germline V gene are DFQATT and SNEGSKA (reference sequence). This CDR3 region has 12 residues. V was clipped by 6 bases and J by 3 bases, with 12 bases between them. The CDR3: CSASSGNYEQYV. CDR3 coding DNA: TGCAGTGCAAGTTCCGGAAACTACGAGCAGTACGTC.

This clonotype was counted a single time. The junction differs from germline at one of its ends, possibly a read error. The J gene is TRBJ1-1, the V gene TRBV3-1; D unclear. Germline CDR1 is LGHDT and CDR2 is YNNKEL (reference sequence). CDR3 length equals 14 residues. DNA for the CDR3: TGTGCCAGCAGCGCGACATTGCTGAACACTAAAGCTTTCTTT. It yields the protein CASSATLLNTKAFF. The complete variable domain, with remaining parts taken from reference TRBV3-1 and TRBJ1-1, reads DTAVSQTPKYLVTQMGNDKSIKCEQNLGHDTMYWYKQDSKKFLKIMFSYNNKELIINETVPNRFSPKSPDKAHLNLHINSLELGDSAVYFCASSATLLNTKAFFGQGTRLTVV.

This chain uses TRBV11-3 with TRBJ2-3, with 8 nucleotides matching TRBD1. This CDR3 has 15 amino acids. Germline V gene lookup returns CDR1 SGHNT and CDR2 YENEEA. J gave up 5 bases and V 5 bases, and 9 bases lay outside the gene matches. Here the CDR3 reads CASSLPPTGEDTQYF. The CDR3 nucleotides are TGTGCCAGCAGCCTACCTCCGACAGGGGAAGATACGCAGTATTTT.

The rearrangement joins TRBV2 to TRBJ1-5; TRBD1 is a possible D gene (5 bases). CDR3 size: 16 residues. The ends were cut back, 11 bases at V and 1 base at J, with 21 bases in the middle. CDR1 and CDR2 (germline): SNHLY, FYNNEI. CDR3 in amino acids: CASHAFGGSSNQPQHF. As DNA, the CDR3 is TGTGCCTCCCATGCGTTCGGGGGGAGCAGCAATCAGCCCCAGCATTTT.

The chain couples TRBV19 to TRBJ2-3; 14 bases match TRBD2. This CDR3 is 17 amino acids long. In germline, CDR1 is LNHDA, CDR2 SQIVND (reference sequence). J lost 0 bases, V lost 4 bases, and 3 bases had no gene match. CDR3 sequence: CASSTGTSGSSTDTQYF. CDR3 DNA sequence: TGTGCCAGTAGTACCGGGACTAGCGGGAGCAGCACAGATACGCAGTATTTT.

This chain joins TRBV12-3 or TRBV12-4 and TRBJ2-2; D is undetermined. The V end lost 2 bases, the J end lost 7 bases, and 8 bases lay between the germline ends. This CDR3 has 13 residues. The CDR3 protein is CASSLKIFGELFF. The CDR3 bases are TGTGCCAGCAGTTTAAAGATTTTCGGGGAGCTGTTTTTT.

This clonotype came up a few times. The chain is built from TRBV20-1 and TRBJ2-5; D is possibly TRBD2 (6 bases). The germline V gene has CDR1 DFQATT and CDR2 SNEGSKA (reference sequence). Trimming took 3 bases from V and 5 from J, leaving 19 bases between them. This CDR3 is built from 15 residues. In nucleotides, the CDR3 is TGCAGTGCTAGTAAAGGGGCGGCAGGAGGGGAGACCCAGTACTTC. It translates to CSASKGAAGGETQYF.

The rearrangement joins TRBV24-1 to TRBJ1-1; unclear D gene. Per the germline V gene, CDR1 is KGHDR and CDR2 is SFDVKD. The CDR3 contains 13 residues. V lost 7 bases and J 0 bases, leaving 8 bases between the germline ends. CDR3 nucleotide sequence: TGTGCCACCAGCTCCGGGATGAACACTGAAGCTTTCTTT. This codes for CATSSGMNTEAFF.

The table lists this clonotype with many counts. The chain couples TRBV21-1 to TRBJ2-3; the table names TRBD1, a call not compared with the DNA. TRBV21-1 is a pseudogene segment. There are 13 residues in the CDR3. The chain's CDR3 is CASRQGFTDTQYF. In nucleotides, the CDR3 is TGTGCCAGCCGACAGGGATTCACAGATACGCAGTATTTT.

The CDR3 sequence is CASRSGYEQFF. CDR3 DNA: TGTGCCAGCAGGTCGGGTTATGAGCAGTTCTTC. The rearrangement joins TRBV6-5 to TRBJ2-1; D gene uncertain. This CDR3 has 11 amino acids. Trimming pared 6 bases from V and 8 bases from J, leaving 8 bases between. Germline assignment: CDR1 MNHEY and CDR2 SVGAGI.

J is TRBJ1-1 and V is TRBV12-3 or TRBV12-4; D not resolved. V shed 7 bases and J shed 6 bases, with 15 bases lying between them. This CDR3 region has 13 residues. This CDR3 is CASTQNRGSEAFF. For the CDR3, the DNA is TGTGCCAGCACACAGAACCGGGGATCTGAAGCTTTCTTT.

This clonotype was picked up many times. The rearrangement links TRBV12-3 or TRBV12-4 to TRBJ2-3; TRBD1 is a possible D gene (7 bases). This CDR3 comprises 13 residues. Trimming removed 10 bases at V and 6 bases at J, with 17 bases between. CDR3 in amino acids: CATGGGFSDTQYF. The CDR3 DNA reads TGTGCCACCGGAGGGGGCTTCTCGGATACGCAGTATTTT.

This clonotype was recorded a few times. The chain recombines TRBV20-1 with TRBJ2-7; possible D gene TRBD2, 5 bases. The germline V gene encodes CDR1 DFQATT and CDR2 SNEGSKA (reference sequence). The CDR3 totals 13 residues. V shed 3 bases and J shed 0 bases, with 9 bases lying between them. CDR3 bases: TGCAGTGCTAGTTCGGGGTCCTCCTACGAGCAGTACTTC. It is translated as CSASSGSSYEQYF.

The chain uses TRBV29-1 and TRBJ2-1, with D tentatively TRBD2 (6 bases). The V end was cut by 2 bases, the J end by 6 bases, with 14 bases between. Germline V lookup: CDR1 SQVTM, CDR2 ANQGSEA. The CDR3 covers 14 residues. CDR3 nucleotide sequence: TGCAGCGTTGAAACCGGGAGTCATCGCAATGAGCAGTTCTTC. Encoded protein: CSVETGSHRNEQFF.

The rearrangement uses TRBV12-3 or TRBV12-4 and TRBJ2-7, with TRBD1 matching 9 bases. The V gene end was trimmed by 1 base and the J gene end by 6 bases; junction bases not matched to a gene: 4. This CDR3 is built from 14 residues. CDR3 nucleotides: TGTGCCAGCAGTTTAGGGGGACAGGGCGTCGAGCAGTACTTC. Its protein is CASSLGGQGVEQYF.

This clonotype was counted between two and nine times. V and J are TRBV25-1 and TRBJ1-1; 11 bases are a match to TRBD1. J was trimmed by 10 bases and V by 1 base; bases with no gene match: 5. This CDR3 spans 14 amino acids. Germline assignment: CDR1 MGHDK and CDR2 SYGVNS. CDR3 coding DNA: TGTGCCAGCAGTGAATTCGGGGACAGGGGGTCAGCTTTCTTT. This translates into CASSEFGDRGSAFF. Filled out from reference TRBV25-1 and TRBJ1-1, the complete variable domain reads EADIYQTPRYLVIGTGKKITLECSQTMGHDKMYWYQQDPGMELHLIHYSYGVNSTEKGDLSSESTVSRIRTEHFPLTLESARPSHTSQYLCASSEFGDRGSAFFGQGTRLTVV.

The V call is TRBV28, the J call TRBJ2-7; TRBD2 agrees at 8 bases. The CDR3 spans 14 residues. The V segment lost 5 bases and the J segment 6 bases; nucleotides outside the gene matches: 9. The germline CDR1 and CDR2 sequences are MDHEN and SYDVKM. CDR3 region: CASSPYPTSAEQYF. The CDR3 bases are TGTGCCAGCAGTCCTTACCCGACTAGCGCCGAGCAGTACTTC.

This clonotype was detected many times. The chain links TRBV6-5 to TRBJ2-1; D not resolved. The CDR3 consists of 13 residues. V was trimmed by 6 bases and J by 8 bases, leaving 14 bases between them. In germline, CDR1 is MNHEY, CDR2 SVGAGI. CDR3 DNA sequence: TGTGCCAGCAGCCAAGGAAGGTATGATGAGCAGTTCTTC. Amino acid sequence: CASSQGRYDEQFF.